This T cell receptor (beta chain) was sequenced in a study of T cell responses to AZD1222 COVID-19 vaccine. V shed 1 base and J shed 6 bases, with 14 bases lying between them. There are 15 residues in the CDR3. Germline CDR1 and CDR2: MNHEY and SVGAGI. Assay: immunoSEQ multiplex PCR; the TCRdb copy retains only in-frame clones and omits some. Of under 130,000 clones in the sample, more than 75% are singletons; the top ten hold 4.5% to 6%. The TCR sequence derives from an adult in good health. The sample in question was peripheral blood, obtained on day 0 of AZD1222 vaccination. The J gene is TRBJ2-3, the V gene TRBV6-5; D is undetermined. CDR3 sequence (DNA): TGTGCCAGCAGTTACTTCCCCCGTTCGTCGGATACGCAGTATTTT. The encoded protein is CASSYFPRSSDTQYF.